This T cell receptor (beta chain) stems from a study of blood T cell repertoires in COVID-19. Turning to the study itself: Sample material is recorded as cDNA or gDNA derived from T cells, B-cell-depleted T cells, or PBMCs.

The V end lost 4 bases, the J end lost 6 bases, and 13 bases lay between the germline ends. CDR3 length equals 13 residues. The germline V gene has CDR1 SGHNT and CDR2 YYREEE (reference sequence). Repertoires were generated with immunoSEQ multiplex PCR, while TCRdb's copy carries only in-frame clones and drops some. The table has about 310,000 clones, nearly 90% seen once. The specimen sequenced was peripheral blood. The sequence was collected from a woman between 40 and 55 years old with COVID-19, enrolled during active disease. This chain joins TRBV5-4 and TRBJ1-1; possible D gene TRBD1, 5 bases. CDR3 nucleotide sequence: TGTGCCAGCAGCCTGAGACAGACCGCTGAAGCTTTCTTT. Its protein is CASSLRQTAEAFF.